What follows are 22 T cell receptor beta chains derived from one specimen sequenced in a study of CD8+CD57+ T cells in acquired aplastic anemia. Profiling of TCR beta VDJ combinations and CDR3 sequences used genomic DNA as template. MiXCR, applied by TCRdb to the reads, yields one record per CDR3 protein. The sample contains around 430,000 distinct CDR3 sequences, less than 35% of which appear only once. Individuals selected for sequencing had exhibited CD8+CD57+ cell expansion on flow cytometry. The sequenced sample consisted of sorted CD4+, CD8+, or CD8+CD57+ T cells (not recorded which) from PBMCs. These receptors were obtained from a human donor with aplastic anemia.

This clonotype was counted a few times. The chain has TRBV6-1 and TRBJ2-7; TRBD2 agrees at 7 bases. The V segment lost 5 bases and the J segment 6 bases; nucleotides outside the gene matches: 4. Per the germline V gene, CDR1 is MNHNS and CDR2 is SASEGT. CDR3 length: 12 amino acids. Here the CDR3 DNA reads TGTGCCAGCAGTAGGACTAGTTTCGAGCAGTACTTC. Its protein is CASSRTSFEQYF.

A word on this clonotype: The junction departs from germline at one end; a sequencing error may be responsible. The chain recombines TRBV5-1 with TRBJ2-2, with D possibly being TRBD1 (5 bases). CDR3 size: 16 residues. CDR1 SGHRS and CDR2 YFSETQ come from the germline V gene. Here the CDR3 DNA reads TGCGCCAGCACCTTGGGGCTGAACCCGAACACCGGGGAGCTGTTTTTT. Amino acid sequence: CASTLGLNPNTGELFF.

This clonotype was observed a handful of times. V and J are TRBV2 and TRBJ1-3, with a tentative D call TRBD1 (5 bases). The CDR3 contains 13 residues. From germline, CDR1 is SNHLY and CDR2 FYNNEI. The V gene lost 7 bases and the J gene lost 4 bases, with 11 bases spanning the gap. CDR3 sequence: CASTPGVGNTIYF. The CDR3 DNA is TGTGCCAGCACCCCGGGGGTAGGAAACACCATATATTTT.

This clonotype was seen many times. The chain links TRBV2 to TRBJ1-5; 8 bases fit TRBD1. Germline V gene sequence: CDR1 SNHLY, CDR2 FYNNEI. Trimming at V came to 1 base and at J to 2 bases, leaving 4 bases not matched to a gene. The CDR3 has 16 amino acids. The CDR3 reads CASSEDTGGGNQPQHF. The CDR3 bases are TGTGCCAGCAGTGAAGATACAGGGGGTGGCAATCAGCCCCAGCATTTT.

This clonotype turned up a few times. The DNA of the CDR3 is TGTGCCAGCAGTACTGGGACAGGGGGTCGAGAGACCCAGTACTTC. It specifies CASSTGTGGRETQYF. This sequence joins TRBV2 and TRBJ2-5, with 11 positions matching TRBD1. The V gene end was trimmed by 5 bases and the J gene end by 4 bases; junction bases not matched to a gene: 6. CDR3 size: 15 residues. Germline values: CDR1 SNHLY, CDR2 FYNNEI. Supplemented by reference TRBV2 and TRBJ2-5, the full variable domain reads EPEVTQTPSHQVTQMGQEVILRCVPISNHLYFYWYRQILGQKVEFLVSFYNNEISEKSEIFDDQFSVERPDGSNFTLKIRSTKLEDSAMYFCASSTGTGGRETQYFGPGTRLLVL.

Turning to this clonotype: A much bigger clone sits one base away, suggesting this may be a read error. The CDR3 sequence: CASRDPPYERYF. The CDR3 DNA sequence: TGTGCCAGCCGGGACCCACCCTACGAGCGGTACTTC. This rearrangement joins TRBV2 to TRBJ2-7; D could derive from TRBD1 or TRBD2 (5 bases each). Germline assignment: CDR1 SNHLY and CDR2 FYNNEI. The CDR3 consists of 12 residues.

In its sample, this clonotype was seen many times. The rearrangement links TRBV2 to TRBJ1-2; 9 bases agree with TRBD1. CDR1 and CDR2 from the germline V gene are SNHLY and FYNNEI. V lost 6 bases and J lost 7; bases outside the gene matches: 9. The CDR3 is 14 amino acids. CDR3 sequence: CASSAGQGRTGYTF. CDR3 nucleotides: TGTGCCAGCAGCGCCGGACAGGGGCGGACTGGCTACACCTTC.

This clonotype came up many times. V and J are TRBV7-2 and TRBJ2-7; D may be TRBD1 (6 bases). With 4 bases removed from V and 3 bases from J, the gap between germline ends came to 13 bases. Germline assignment: CDR1 SGHTA and CDR2 FQGNSA. The CDR3 is 14 amino acids. CDR3 sequence reads: CASSSDSSVYEQYF. The CDR3 nucleotides read TGTGCCAGCAGCTCGGACAGTTCCGTCTACGAGCAGTACTTC.

This clonotype was detected a few times. V is TRBV3-1 and J is TRBJ1-1; no clear D gene. CDR1 is LGHDT, CDR2 YNNKEL, per germline (reference sequence). V lost 7 bases and J lost 1, with 7 bases in between. This CDR3 contains 12 residues. DNA of the CDR3: TGTGCCAGCACAGAAGGGAACACTGAAGCTTTCTTT. It is translated as CASTEGNTEAFF.

This rearrangement joins TRBV25-1 to TRBJ2-7; 15 bases agree with TRBD2. CDR1 is MGHDK and CDR2 is SYGVNS in the germline V gene. This CDR3 region has 20 residues. J gave up 2 bases and V 8 bases, and 19 bases lay outside the gene matches. This chain's CDR3 is CASPGQGSGTSGRTTYEQYF. In nucleotides, the CDR3 is TGTGCCAGCCCGGGACAGGGGTCAGGGACTAGCGGGAGGACCACCTACGAGCAGTACTTC.

This clonotype showed up many times. V gene TRBV15 combines with J gene TRBJ1-2, with a possible D match to TRBD1 (6 bases). The germline V and J ends were trimmed by 0 bases and 5 bases, with 13 bases remaining between them. Per the germline V gene, CDR1 is LNHNV and CDR2 is YYDKDF (reference sequence). CDR3 length: 15 amino acids. The CDR3 sequence is CATSRDGDIPYGYTF. CDR3 DNA: TGTGCCACCAGCAGAGATGGGGACATACCATATGGCTACACCTTC.

This clonotype was found many times. This rearrangement joins TRBV9 to TRBJ1-1; D is uncertain. Per the germline V gene, CDR1 is SGDLS and CDR2 is YYNGEE. The CDR3 length is 13 residues. V lost 2 bases and J 0 bases, leaving 5 bases between the germline ends. In DNA form, the CDR3 reads TGTGCCAGCAGCGTGGCAGTGAACACTGAAGCTTTCTTT. This codes for CASSVAVNTEAFF.

This clonotype has a handful of counts. The CDR3 loop reads CSASEKRDRVGEQYF. In DNA, the CDR3 is TGCAGTGCTAGTGAAAAACGGGACAGGGTCGGCGAGCAGTACTTC. This chain joins TRBV20-1 and TRBJ2-7; 9 nucleotides match TRBD1. The CDR3 is 15 residues long. The J segment lost 6 bases and the V segment lost 3 bases, leaving 12 bases of the junction unmatched. Germline V gene lookup returns CDR1 DFQATT and CDR2 SNEGSKA (reference sequence).

This clonotype was counted at least ten times. The chain links TRBV7-2 to TRBJ1-1; TRBD1 matches at 7 bases. This CDR3 has 13 residues. Germline CDR1 is SGHTA and CDR2 is FQGNSA. With 2 bases clipped from V and 7 bases from J, the junction kept 4 bases outside the gene matches. The CDR3 DNA sequence: TGTGCCAGCAGCTTAAGACAGGGCATTGAAGCTTTCTTT. Protein sequence: CASSLRQGIEAFF.

This clonotype was recorded at least ten times. At one end the junction does not follow the germline gene, possibly because of a read error. The V call is TRBV7-2, the J call TRBJ2-5; no firm D call. Germline lookup yields CDR1 SGHTA and CDR2 FQGNSA. The CDR3 is made up of 11 amino acids. The CDR3 DNA reads TGTGCCAGCAGCAGACAAGCGACCCAGTACTTC. This sequence encodes CASSRQATQYF.

The CDR3 here is CASRTDRGFSNGYTF. In DNA, the CDR3 is TGTGCCAGCAGGACGGACAGGGGGTTTTCAAATGGCTACACCTTC. V and J are TRBV6-1 and TRBJ1-2, with TRBD1 matching 10 bases. This CDR3 contains 15 residues. Germline V CDR1 and CDR2: MNHNS, SASEGT. The ends lost 6 bases at V and 6 bases at J; junction bases unmatched: 10.

The gene calls are TRBV12-3 or TRBV12-4 and TRBJ2-3; the D gene is possibly TRBD2 (5 bases). V lost 6 bases, J lost 0 bases, and 10 bases lay in between. This CDR3 has 14 residues. The CDR3 DNA reads TGTGCCAGCAGGTCTTCGGGGAGCACAGATACGCAGTATTTT. Amino acids: CASRSSGSTDTQYF.

As regards this clonotype: A read error may explain this, as a much larger clone is one base away. The gene calls are TRBV20-1 and TRBJ1-6; 10 nucleotides line up with TRBD1. Germline CDR1 is DFQATT and CDR2 is SNEGSKA (reference sequence). This CDR3 spans 16 amino acids. Unmatched junction bases numbered 14, after V lost 5 bases and J lost 10 bases. CDR3 protein: CSAAITGTGEMSPLHF. The CDR3 DNA reads TGCAGTGCTGCAATTACCGGGACAGGGGAAATGTCACCCCTCCACTTT.

This chain links TRBV30 with TRBJ1-6; D unresolved. Trimming stripped 3 bases from V and 1 base from J, with 4 bases between. Germline V lookup: CDR1 GTSNPN, CDR2 SVGIG (reference sequence). The CDR3 has 13 residues. CDR3 in DNA: TGTGCCTGGAGGGCATCCTATAATTCACCCCTCCACTTT. Translation gives CAWRASYNSPLHF.

Details on this clonotype: Mismatch with germline at one junction end may stem from a read error. The chain carries TRBV20-1 and TRBJ2-5, with D maybe TRBD1 (6 bases). This CDR3 is built from 13 residues. The germline CDR1 and CDR2 sequences are DFQATT and SNEGSKA (reference sequence). CDR3 DNA: TGCAGTGCGCATACAGGGTATGAAGAGGCCCAGTACTTC. Amino acid sequence: CSAHTGYEEAQYF.

The chain carries TRBV10-3 and TRBJ2-5, with 12 positions matching TRBD2. The V gene's germline CDR1 is ENHRY and CDR2 SYGVKD. The CDR3 has 13 residues. CDR3 coding DNA: TGTGCTATCGGACTAGCGGGACCAGAGACCCAGTACTTC. Encoded protein: CAIGLAGPETQYF.

This clonotype has a count of ten or more. The gene calls are TRBV25-1 and TRBJ2-3; the match to TRBD2 covers 8 bases. The V and J ends lost 6 bases and 5 bases, in that order; junction bases with no gene match: 13. The CDR3 is 16 residues long. Germline assignment: CDR1 MGHDK and CDR2 SYGVNS. CDR3 in amino acids: CASRLPGLVGRDTQYF. Written as DNA, the CDR3 is TGTGCCAGCAGGCTACCGGGACTAGTTGGTCGAGATACGCAGTATTTT. Using reference TRBV25-1 and TRBJ2-3 for the parts outside the CDR3, the full variable domain is EADIYQTPRYLVIGTGKKITLECSQTMGHDKMYWYQQDPGMELHLIHYSYGVNSTEKGDLSSESTVSRIRTEHFPLTLESARPSHTSQYLCASRLPGLVGRDTQYFGPGTRLTVL.